A selection of T cell receptor beta chains follows, all from one sample in a study of circulating tumor DNA in untreated peripheral T-cell lymphoma. Produced via immunoSEQ multiplex PCR; TCRdb's table is partial and in-frame only. The repertoire consists of 7,000 or so clones, with around 77% occurring once and the leading ten covering under 30%. Specimen: tumor tissue. All receptors come from a human donor with peripheral T-cell lymphoma. CDR3s include the opening cysteine and the closing phenylalanine or tryptophan. Fields, in order: clone size, V gene, J gene, D gene, CDR3 protein, CDR3 DNA. The D gene is left open where the match is weak. Some rows have no size entry. The others give once, few or many, or a class for an expanded clone.

>-|TRBV28|TRBJ2-3|-
CASSLLVGGPTDTQYF
TGTGCCAGCAGTTTATTGGTGGGGGGGCCGACAGATACGCAGTATTTT
>-|TRBV30|TRBJ1-2|TRBD1
CAWSHTGGIYGYTF
TGTGCCTGGAGTCACACAGGGGGCATCTATGGCTACACCTTC
>-|TRBV10-2|TRBJ1-1|-
CASSESSIRAFF
TGCGCCAGCAGTGAGTCGAGCATACGAGCTTTCTTT
>-|TRBV4-1|TRBJ1-2|-
CASSQEVRANYGYTF
TGCGCCAGCAGCCAAGAAGTTCGGGCTAACTATGGCTACACCTTC
>few|TRBV11-3|TRBJ2-2|TRBD1
CASSYRDRVTGELFF
TGTGCCAGCAGCTACCGGGACAGGGTCACCGGGGAGCTGTTTTTT
>-|TRBV25-1|TRBJ1-1|-
CASSEAGLNTEAFF
TGTGCCAGCAGTGAGGCAGGGCTGAACACTGAAGCTTTCTTT
>-|TRBV30|TRBJ1-6|-
CAWSRNQRTSPLHF
TGTGCCTGGAGTCGTAACCAGAGGACTTCACCCCTCCACTTT
>few|TRBV11-3|TRBJ2-7|-
CASSLLGGLGYEQYF
TGTGCCAGCAGCTTACTTGGCGGTTTAGGCTACGAGCAGTACTTC
>-|TRBV29-1|TRBJ2-7|TRBD1
CSVRGGGQGFHEQYF
TGCAGCGTACGAGGGGGAGGACAGGGATTCCACGAGCAGTACTTC
>-|TRBV14|TRBJ2-6|-
CASSQTGKSSGANVLTF
TGTGCCAGCAGCCAAACAGGGAAAAGCTCTGGGGCCAACGTCCTGACTTTC
>-|TRBV7-5|TRBJ2-4|-
CASSLEGGSRDIQYF
TGTGCCAGCAGCTTAGAGGGAGGGAGCCGGGACATTCAGTACTTC
>-|TRBV25-1|TRBJ2-3|-
CASSSPRGTDTQYF
TGTGCCAGCAGCTCGCCGAGGGGGACAGATACGCAGTATTTT
>-|TRBV11-3|TRBJ2-4|TRBD2
CASSLAWDSGAKNIQYF
TGTGCCAGCAGCTTGGCTTGGGATAGCGGGGCCAAAAACATTCAGTACTTC
>few|TRBV19|TRBJ1-1|-
CATRGKNTEAFF
TGTGCCACCAGGGGAAAGAACACTGAAGCTTTCTTT
>-|TRBV29-1|TRBJ2-3|-
CSIDPLSGFGDTQYF
TGCAGCATTGATCCATTATCGGGGTTCGGAGATACGCAATATTTT
>-|TRBV29-1|TRBJ1-1|-
CSATGRGRTEAFF
TGCAGCGCCACCGGGCGGGGTCGGACTGAAGCTTTCTTT
>few|TRBV19|TRBJ1-5|-
CASSMSRADQLQHF
TGTGCCAGTAGTATGAGTCGAGCTGATCAGCTCCAGCATTTT
>-|TRBV19|TRBJ1-5|-
CASSIDRVVPASNQPQHF
TGTGCCAGTAGTATAGATCGAGTCGTTCCGGCCAGCAATCAGCCCCAGCATTTT
>-|TRBV28|TRBJ1-2|TRBD1
CASSDRGANYGYTF
TGTGCCAGCAGTGACAGGGGGGCTAACTATGGCTACACCTTC
>-|TRBV6-8|TRBJ2-4|-
CATEGSVKNIQYF
TGTGCCACCGAGGGTTCGGTCAAAAACATTCAGTACTTT
>-|TRBV19|TRBJ2-1|TRBD1
CASGLGQNYNEQFF
TGTGCCAGTGGCCTGGGACAGAACTACAATGAGCAGTTCTTC
>-|TRBV14|TRBJ2-2|-
CASSPVNIFPGELFF
TGTGCCAGCAGTCCCGTCAATATATTTCCCGGGGAGCTGTTTTTT
>-|TRBV30|TRBJ1-1|-
CAWSKGFNTEAFF
TGTGCCTGGAGTAAGGGGTTTAACACTGAAGCTTTCTTT
>-|TRBV19|TRBJ2-5|-
CASSTPSSLYQETQYF
TGTGCTAGTAGTACGCCTAGTAGTCTTTACCAAGAGACCCAGTACTTC
>few|TRBV11-3|TRBJ1-2|-
CASSNTGYAYGYTF
TGTGCCAGCAGCAACACAGGGTACGCCTATGGCTACACCTTC
>-|TRBV19|TRBJ1-2|-
CASSIYLKADGYTF
TGTGCCAGTAGTATATACCTAAAGGCGGATGGCTACACCTTC
>-|TRBV12-5|TRBJ2-6|-
CASSDSGANVLTF
TGTGCCAGTTCCGACTCTGGGGCCAACGTCCTGACTTTC
>medium-sized|TRBV28|TRBJ1-3|-
CASRSSGNTIYF
TGTGCCAGCCGTTCTTCTGGAAACACCATATATTTT
>-|TRBV11-3|TRBJ2-1|TRBD2
CASSLVGGLAGGTQFF
TGTGCCAGCAGCTTAGTAGGTGGACTAGCGGGGGGCACACAGTTCTTC
>medium-sized|TRBV11-3|TRBJ2-3|-
CASSFSRVEADTQYF
TGTGCCAGCAGCTTTAGCAGGGTTGAGGCAGATACGCAGTATTTT
>-|TRBV2|TRBJ2-3|TRBD1
CASSGTTGVDTQYF
TGTGCCAGCAGTGGTACGACAGGGGTGGATACGCAGTATTTT
>-|TRBV28|TRBJ1-1|-
CASSLLLRDNIPEAFF
TGTGCCAGCAGTTTGCTCCTACGGGACAACATACCTGAAGCTTTCTTT
>-|TRBV11-3|TRBJ2-7|-
CASSLVGLGGDEQYF
TGTGCCAGCAGCTTAGTCGGGTTGGGCGGCGACGAGCAGTACTTC
>once|TRBV14|TRBJ1-6|-
CASSPLSNLPLYF
TGTGCCAGCAGCCCACTGAGTAATTTACCCCTCTACTTT
>-|TRBV6-7|TRBJ1-6|-
CASSLGHHHNSPLHF
TGTGCCAGCAGTCTGGGACATCATCATAATTCACCCCTCCACTTT